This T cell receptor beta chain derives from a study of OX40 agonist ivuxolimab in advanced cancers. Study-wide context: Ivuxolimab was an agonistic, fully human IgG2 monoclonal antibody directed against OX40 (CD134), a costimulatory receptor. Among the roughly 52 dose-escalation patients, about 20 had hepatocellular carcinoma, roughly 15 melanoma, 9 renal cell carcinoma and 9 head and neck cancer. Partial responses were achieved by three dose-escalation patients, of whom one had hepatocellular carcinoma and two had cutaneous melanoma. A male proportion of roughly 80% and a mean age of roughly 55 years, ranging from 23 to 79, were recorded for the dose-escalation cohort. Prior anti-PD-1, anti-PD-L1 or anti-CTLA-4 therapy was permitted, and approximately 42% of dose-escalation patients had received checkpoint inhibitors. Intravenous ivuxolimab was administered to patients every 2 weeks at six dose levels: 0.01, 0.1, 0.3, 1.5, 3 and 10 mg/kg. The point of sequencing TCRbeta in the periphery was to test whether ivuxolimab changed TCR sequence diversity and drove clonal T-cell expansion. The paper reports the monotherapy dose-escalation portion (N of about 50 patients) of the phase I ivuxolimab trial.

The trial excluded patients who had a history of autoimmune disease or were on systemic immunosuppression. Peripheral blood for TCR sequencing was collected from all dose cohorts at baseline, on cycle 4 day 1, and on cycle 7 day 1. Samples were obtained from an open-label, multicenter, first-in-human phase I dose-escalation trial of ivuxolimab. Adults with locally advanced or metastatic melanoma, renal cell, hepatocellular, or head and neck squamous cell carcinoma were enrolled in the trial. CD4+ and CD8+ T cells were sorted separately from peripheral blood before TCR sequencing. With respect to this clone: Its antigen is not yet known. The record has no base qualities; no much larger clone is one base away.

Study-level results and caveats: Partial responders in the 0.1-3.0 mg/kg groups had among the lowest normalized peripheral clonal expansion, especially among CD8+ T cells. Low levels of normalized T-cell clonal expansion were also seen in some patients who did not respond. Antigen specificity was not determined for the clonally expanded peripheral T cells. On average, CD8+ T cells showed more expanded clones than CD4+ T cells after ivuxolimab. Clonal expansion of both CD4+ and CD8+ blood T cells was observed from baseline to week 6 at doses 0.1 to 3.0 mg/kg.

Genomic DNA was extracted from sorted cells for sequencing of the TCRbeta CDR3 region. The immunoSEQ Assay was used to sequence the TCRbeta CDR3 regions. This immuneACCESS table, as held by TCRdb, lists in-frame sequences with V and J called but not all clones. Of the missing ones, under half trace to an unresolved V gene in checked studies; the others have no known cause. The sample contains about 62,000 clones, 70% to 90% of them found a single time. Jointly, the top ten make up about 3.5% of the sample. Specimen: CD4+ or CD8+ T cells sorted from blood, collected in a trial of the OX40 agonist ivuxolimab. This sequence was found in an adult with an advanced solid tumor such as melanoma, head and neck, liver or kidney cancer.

The DNA is as follows: TGTGCCAGCAGTTTTAGGGGTCTACTAGCAGCCCAAGAGACCCAGTACTTC. This codes for CASSFRGLLAAQETQYF. This receptor chain uses TRBV28 and TRBJ2-5; a tentative D match to TRBD2 spans 6 bases. Spanning cysteine to phenylalanine, the CDR3 consists of 17 amino acids. Solely the CDR3 DNA is kept, with 51 bases framed from the first base. Looking up the germline V gene yields CDR1 MDHEN and CDR2 SYDVKM. A distance of 18 bases separates the germline ends of V and J, which lose 3 bases and 1 base respectively.